The 15 T cell receptor beta chains below come from one sample, sequenced in a study of patients and donors after allogeneic stem cell transplantation. Each CDR3 protein is one row after TCRdb ran MiXCR on the RT-PCR reads. This sample yields 800,000 to 1,000,000 distinct CDR3 sequences, of which more than 15% are seen a single time; around 6% belongs to the top ten. The sample was blood, either unsorted or a sorted T cell fraction (not recorded which). Receptors were obtained from a human donor who was either an allogeneic HSCT recipient or a stem cell or donor lymphocyte infusion donor (not recorded which). It is not recorded whose cells these are; they may come from a transplant donor.

The V gene is TRBV7-2, the J gene TRBJ2-3; TRBD2 matches at 8 bases. Per germline, CDR1 SGHTA and CDR2 FQGNSA. The J segment lost 5 bases and the V segment lost 5 bases, leaving 12 bases of the junction unmatched. CDR3 length: 16 amino acids. CDR3 loop: CASSLPGGRGGDTQYF. CDR3 DNA: TGTGCCAGCAGCCTACCGGGGGGGCGGGGAGGAGATACGCAGTATTTT.

Comments on this clonotype: As the CDR3 is not closed by the conserved phenylalanine or tryptophan, this likely results from a read error. This chain joins TRBV12-3 or TRBV12-4 and TRBJ2-5; unclear D gene. The CDR3 is 12 residues long. Trimming pared 5 bases from V and 2 bases from J, leaving 6 bases between. In nucleotides, the CDR3 is TGTGCCAGCAGTGAAAAACAAGAGACCCAGTACTAC. It specifies CASSEKQETQYY.

This clonotype came up many times. This chain joins TRBV12-3 or TRBV12-4 and TRBJ2-2; D perhaps matches TRBD2 (6 bases). V lost 6 bases to trimming and J lost 5 bases, with 10 bases between them. This CDR3 contains 13 residues. The CDR3 loop reads CASRTGGTGELFF. The CDR3 DNA reads TGTGCCAGCAGAACCGGGGGTACCGGGGAGCTGTTTTTT.

This clonotype was detected only a few times. CDR3 protein: CASSEAGAGQGDHEQYF. CDR3 DNA sequence: TGTGCCAGCAGCGAAGCCGGCGCGGGACAGGGGGACCACGAGCAGTACTTC. The J gene is TRBJ2-7, the V gene TRBV11-1; 11 bases fit TRBD1. This CDR3 is built from 17 residues. The germline CDR1 and CDR2 sequences are SGHAT and FQDESV (reference sequence). Trimming at V came to 5 bases and at J to 5 bases, leaving 14 bases not matched to a gene. The whole variable domain, filled in from reference TRBV11-1 and TRBJ2-7, reads EAEVAQSPRYKITEKSQAVAFWCDPISGHATLYWYRQILGQGPELLVQFQDESVVDDSQLPKDRFSAERLKGVDSTLKIQPAELGDSAMYLCASSEAGAGQGDHEQYFGPGTRLTVT.

The V gene is TRBV15, the J gene TRBJ2-1, with D possibly being TRBD1 or TRBD2 (5 bases each). This CDR3 is built from 11 residues. V shed 8 bases and J shed 12 bases, with 14 bases lying between them. The germline gives CDR1 LNHNV, CDR2 YYDKDF (reference sequence). This chain's CDR3 is CATGTALGQFF. Written as DNA, the CDR3 is TGTGCCACCGGGACCGCCTTGGGGCAGTTCTTC.

This clonotype has only a few counts. The V call is TRBV5-1, the J call TRBJ2-7; no firm D call. This CDR3 comprises 14 residues. Germline CDR1 and CDR2: SGHRS and YFSETQ. Trimming left V 4 bases short and J 3 bases short, with 14 bases between. The CDR3: CASSTDSIDYEQYF. In DNA form, the CDR3 reads TGCGCCAGCAGCACCGACTCGATAGACTACGAGCAGTACTTC.

This clonotype was recorded a few times. The chain couples TRBV6-1 to TRBJ2-2, with D uncertain. This CDR3 is built from 17 residues. Per the germline V gene, CDR1 is MNHNS and CDR2 is SASEGT. Trimming cost V 4 bases and J 0 bases, with 15 bases left between them. CDR3 nucleotides: TGTGCCAGCAGTGGCCGAGTAGGGTCCTCGAACACCGGGGAGCTGTTTTTT. This sequence encodes CASSGRVGSSNTGELFF.

The J gene is TRBJ1-2, the V gene TRBV5-1; 9 nucleotides line up with TRBD1. The CDR3 totals 14 residues. With 10 bases clipped from V and 6 bases from J, the junction kept 13 bases outside the gene matches. In germline, CDR1 is SGHRS, CDR2 YFSETQ. The CDR3 DNA follows: TGCGCCTGCCACCCGGGACAGGGTTCGAATGGCTACACCTTC. Protein sequence: CACHPGQGSNGYTF.

This rearrangement joins TRBV30 to TRBJ2-5; the D gene is possibly TRBD2 (6 bases). The CDR3 has 13 amino acids. V was pared by 4 bases and J by 5 bases, with 14 bases between. Germline values: CDR1 GTSNPN, CDR2 SVGIG (reference sequence). In nucleotides, the CDR3 is TGTGCCTGGAAATTCGGGGGTGGCGAGACCCAGTACTTC. Amino acids: CAWKFGGGETQYF.

This clonotype was seen only a few times. The CDR3 loop is CASSPAGLAGQETQYF. Here the CDR3 DNA reads TGTGCCAGCAGTCCCGCGGGACTAGCGGGGCAAGAGACCCAGTACTTC. The V gene is TRBV12-3 or TRBV12-4, the J gene TRBJ2-5, with 13 bases aligning to TRBD2. Trimming took 5 bases from V and 2 from J; bases not matched to a gene: 5. There are 16 residues in the CDR3.

This chain uses TRBV27 with TRBJ2-7; 7 bases are a match to TRBD2. Unmatched junction bases numbered 5, after V lost 8 bases and J lost 7 bases. Germline V gene lookup returns CDR1 MNHEY and CDR2 SMNVEV (reference sequence). This CDR3 is built from 11 residues. This chain's CDR3 is CASGPGGEQYF. As DNA, the CDR3 is TGTGCCAGCGGCCCGGGAGGAGAGCAGTACTTC.

The CDR3: CSARVAGGLYNEQFF. The CDR3 DNA is TGCAGTGCTAGAGTAGCGGGGGGACTTTACAATGAGCAGTTCTTC. J is TRBJ2-1 and V is TRBV20-1; 10 bases are a match to TRBD2. The V segment lost 1 base and the J segment 4 bases; nucleotides outside the gene matches: 4. The CDR3 is 15 amino acids. The V gene's germline CDR1 is DFQATT and CDR2 SNEGSKA (reference sequence).

The chain joins TRBV7-2 to TRBJ2-7, with D possibly being TRBD1 (5 bases). This CDR3 region has 14 residues. Germline lookup yields CDR1 SGHTA and CDR2 FQGNSA. V was trimmed by 2 bases and J by 2 bases, leaving 10 bases between them. The CDR3 bases are TGTGCCAGCAGCTTATCCAGACAGACCTACGAGCAGTACTTC. Protein: CASSLSRQTYEQYF.

The rearrangement links TRBV18 to TRBJ2-5, with a tentative D call TRBD1 (5 bases). The germline V and J ends were trimmed by 4 bases and 2 bases, with 14 bases remaining between them. Germline CDR1 KGHSH, CDR2 LQKENI. CDR3 size: 15 residues. This chain's CDR3 is CASSLIRTFQETQYF. The CDR3 DNA reads TGTGCCAGCTCACTTATCCGGACATTTCAAGAGACCCAGTACTTC.

The chain employs TRBV5-1 and TRBJ2-7; D may match TRBD1 or TRBD2 (5 bases each). Germline CDR1 SGHRS, CDR2 YFSETQ. Trimming removed 3 bases at V and 3 bases at J, with 13 bases between. The CDR3 consists of 14 residues. The DNA for the CDR3 is TGCGCCAGCAGCTCGGACGGAGGACACTACGAGCAGTACTTC. Protein product: CASSSDGGHYEQYF. The variable domain in full, completed from reference TRBV5-1 and TRBJ2-7, reads KAGVTQTPRYLIKTRGQQVTLSCSPISGHRSVSWYQQTPGQGLQFLFEYFSETQRNKGNFPGRFSGRQFSNSRSEMNVSTLELGDSALYLCASSSDGGHYEQYFGPGTRLTVT.